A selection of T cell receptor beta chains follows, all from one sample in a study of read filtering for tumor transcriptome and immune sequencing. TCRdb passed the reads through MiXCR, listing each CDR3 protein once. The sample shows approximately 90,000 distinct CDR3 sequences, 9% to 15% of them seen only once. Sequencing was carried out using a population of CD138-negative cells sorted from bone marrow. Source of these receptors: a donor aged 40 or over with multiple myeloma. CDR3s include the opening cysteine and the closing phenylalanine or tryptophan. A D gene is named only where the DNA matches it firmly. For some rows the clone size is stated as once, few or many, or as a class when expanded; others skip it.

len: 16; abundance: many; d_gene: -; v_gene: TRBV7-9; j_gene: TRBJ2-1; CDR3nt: TGTGCCAGCAGCGCCGAGTGGGTGAGCTCCTACAATGAGCAGTTCTTC; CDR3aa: CASSAEWVSSYNEQFF
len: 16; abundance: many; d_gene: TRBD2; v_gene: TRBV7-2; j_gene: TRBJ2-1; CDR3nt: TGTGCCAGCAGCTTAGGGGGGCTAGCGGGGGTCAATGAGCAGTTCTTC; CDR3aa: CASSLGGLAGVNEQFF
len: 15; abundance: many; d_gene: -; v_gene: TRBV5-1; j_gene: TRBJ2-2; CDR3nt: TGCGCCAGCAGCTCCTCTAGCGCGAACACCGGGGAGCTGTTTTTT; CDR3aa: CASSSSSANTGELFF
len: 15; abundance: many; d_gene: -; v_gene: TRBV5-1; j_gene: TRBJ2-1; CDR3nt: TGCGCCAGCAGCTACCTTGGGGGCTCCTACAATGAGCAGTTCTTC; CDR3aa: CASSYLGGSYNEQFF
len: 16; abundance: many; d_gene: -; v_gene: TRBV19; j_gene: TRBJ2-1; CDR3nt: TGTGCCAGTAGTTCCCAGGGGCTAGATCGTCGCAATGAGCAGTTCTTC; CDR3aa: CASSSQGLDRRNEQFF
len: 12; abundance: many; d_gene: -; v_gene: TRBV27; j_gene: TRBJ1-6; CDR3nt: TGTGCCAGCAGAGCAGGAAATTCACCCCTCCACTTC; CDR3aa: CASRAGNSPLHF
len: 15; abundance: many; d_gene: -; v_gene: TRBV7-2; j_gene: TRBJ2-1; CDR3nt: TGTGCCAGCAGCAAAGAACCGGGCTCCTACAATGAGCAGTTCTTC; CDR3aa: CASSKEPGSYNEQFF
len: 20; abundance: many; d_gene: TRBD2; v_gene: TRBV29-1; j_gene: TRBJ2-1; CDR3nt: TGCAGCGTTGAAGAAAGGGGGGGACTAGCGGAGGGGTTTGATTACAATGAGCAGTTCTTC; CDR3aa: CSVEERGGLAEGFDYNEQFF
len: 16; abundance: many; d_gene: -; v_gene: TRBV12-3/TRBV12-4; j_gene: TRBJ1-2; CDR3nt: TGTGCCAGCAGCCTCGCTTCTTTTCGGGGGCGGGTTGGCTACACCTTC; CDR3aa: CASSLASFRGRVGYTF
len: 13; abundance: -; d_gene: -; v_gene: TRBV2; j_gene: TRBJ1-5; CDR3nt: TGTGCCAGCAGTGAAACGGGGAATCAGCCCCAGCATTTT; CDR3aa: CASSETGNQPQHF
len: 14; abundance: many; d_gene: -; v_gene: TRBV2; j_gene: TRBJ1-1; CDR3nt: TGTGCCAGCAGTAATCAGGGTCGGGACACTGAAGCTTTCTTT; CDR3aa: CASSNQGRDTEAFF
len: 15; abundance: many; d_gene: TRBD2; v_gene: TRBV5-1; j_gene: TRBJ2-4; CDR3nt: TGCGCCAGCAGCTTTGGGGGGACTAGAGGGCACATTCAGTACTTC; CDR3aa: CASSFGGTRGHIQYF
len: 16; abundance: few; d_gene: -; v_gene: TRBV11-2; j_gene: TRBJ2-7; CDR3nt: TGTGCCAGCGGCTTAGATAGAGAGGTGGCCGCCTACGAGCAGTACTTC; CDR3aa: CASGLDREVAAYEQYF
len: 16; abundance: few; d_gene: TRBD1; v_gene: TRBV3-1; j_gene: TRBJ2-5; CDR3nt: TGTGCCAGCAGCCAAAAATCCTGGACAGGGGTGGAGACCCAGTACTTC; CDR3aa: CASSQKSWTGVETQYF
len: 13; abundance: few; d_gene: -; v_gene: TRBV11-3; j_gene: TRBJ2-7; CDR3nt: TGTGCCAGCAGCTCCGGGACGCCTTACGAGCAGTACTTC; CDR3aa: CASSSGTPYEQYF
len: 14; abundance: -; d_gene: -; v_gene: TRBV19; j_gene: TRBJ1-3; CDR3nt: TGTGCCAGTAGCGCCGGGACAACTAGAAACGCCATATATTTT; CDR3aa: CASSAGTTRNAIYF
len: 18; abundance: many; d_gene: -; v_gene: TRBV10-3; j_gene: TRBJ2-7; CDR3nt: TGTGCCATCAGTGAGAGCCAGGGGAGAAAGGGAAGCCCCTACGAGCAGTACTTC; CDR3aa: CAISESQGRKGSPYEQYF
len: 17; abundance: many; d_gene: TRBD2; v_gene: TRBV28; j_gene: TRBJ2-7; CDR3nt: TGTGCCAGCAGTCGGACCGGGACTAGCGGGAGCTCCTACGAGCAGTACTTC; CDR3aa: CASSRTGTSGSSYEQYF
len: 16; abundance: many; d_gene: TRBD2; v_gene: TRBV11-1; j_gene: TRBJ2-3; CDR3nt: TGTGCCAGCAGCTTAGCCCTAGCGGGAGCAACAGATACGCAGTATTTT; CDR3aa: CASSLALAGATDTQYF
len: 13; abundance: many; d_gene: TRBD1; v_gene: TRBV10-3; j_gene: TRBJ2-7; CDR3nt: TGTGCCATCAGTGAGGTTCAGGGGGTGGAGCAGTACTTC; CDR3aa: CAISEVQGVEQYF
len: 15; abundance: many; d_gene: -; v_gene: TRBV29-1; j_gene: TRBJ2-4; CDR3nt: TGCAGCGTGCGGGACGCCCTACTAGCCAAAAACATTCAGTACTTC; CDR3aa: CSVRDALLAKNIQYF
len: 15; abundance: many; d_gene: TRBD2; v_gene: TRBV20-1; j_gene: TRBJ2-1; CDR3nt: TGCAGTGCTAAAGGGACTAGCGGCTCCTACAATGAGCAGTTCTTC; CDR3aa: CSAKGTSGSYNEQFF
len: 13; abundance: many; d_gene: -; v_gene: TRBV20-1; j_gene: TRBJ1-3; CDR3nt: TGCAGTGCTTCGGGGGGGCCGGGAAACACCATATATTTT; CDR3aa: CSASGGPGNTIYF
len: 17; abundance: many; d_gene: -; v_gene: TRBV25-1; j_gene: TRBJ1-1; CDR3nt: TGTGCCAGCAGCGACCCAGGGTTGGGGGCCATGAACACTGAAGCTTTCTTT; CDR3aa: CASSDPGLGAMNTEAFF
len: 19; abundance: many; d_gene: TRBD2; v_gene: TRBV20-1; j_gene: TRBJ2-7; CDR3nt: TGCAGTGCCCCGACGCCGGGACTAGCGGGAGTTCAGGGAGCATACGAGCAGTACTTC; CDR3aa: CSAPTPGLAGVQGAYEQYF
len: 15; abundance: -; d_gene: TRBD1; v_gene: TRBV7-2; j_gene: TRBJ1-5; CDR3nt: TGTGCCAGCAGCCTGCAGGGGGCGATTAATCAGCCCCAGCATTTT; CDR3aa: CASSLQGAINQPQHF
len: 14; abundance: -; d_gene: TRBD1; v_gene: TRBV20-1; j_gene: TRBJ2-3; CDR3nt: TGCAGTGTTGGGGAGAGGGGGCCAACAGATACGCAGTATTTT; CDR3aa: CSVGERGPTDTQYF